The clone carrying this TCR beta chain has only a few counts. Unique molecular identifiers were used in preparing the TCRbeta library. TCRdb called the PCR reads again in MiXCR, with one record for every CDR3 protein. The table has about 360,000 distinct CDR3 sequences, about 14% seen once; the top ten hold 3.5% to 4.5%. This sample is drawn from a study of T-cell reconstitution after alpha-beta-depleted transplantation in children. Germline-derived CDR1 and CDR2 are SEHNR and FQNEAQ (reference sequence). This CDR3 spans 12 amino acids. V shed 2 bases and J shed 6 bases, with 8 bases lying between them.

The source was PBMCs, collected from the stem cell graft. The TCR sequence derives from a human donor who donated a stem cell graft to a child with Fanconi anemia. The V gene is TRBV7-9, the J gene TRBJ2-7; D may be TRBD1 or TRBD2 (5 bases each). CDR3 sequence reads: CASSLPGAEQYF. The CDR3 coding sequence is TGTGCCAGCAGCTTACCCGGGGCCGAGCAGTACTTC.